This entry describes one TCR beta chain. Its antigen is currently unknown. This record comes from a study of T cells in tuberculosis. Study-wide context: IGRA-negative adolescents, IGRA-positive adolescents with latent tuberculosis and adults with active tuberculosis formed this South African cohort.

Adolescents were screened for latent TB by skin test and IGRA. The assay was immunoSEQ multiplex PCR, and TCRdb's table has in-frame clones only and misses some. The table shows tens of thousands of clones, with 80% to 90% occurring only once. Study results and limitations: GEM motif frequencies gave roughly 65% accuracy; the GMM repertoire gave roughly 90%. GMM-specific TCRs were nearer to active tuberculosis alpha repertoires, suggesting expansion.

This CDR3 comprises 13 residues. CDR1 and CDR2 (germline): GTSNPN, SVGIG (reference sequence). V was trimmed by 8 bases and J by 7 bases, leaving 18 bases between them. This chain connects TRBV30 to TRBJ1-5; weak D call: TRBD1 (6 bases). The sequenced sample was PBMCs. This TCR was sampled from a donor under 30 with latent tuberculosis or without tuberculosis infection. CDR3 loop: CAAHTGLGQPQHF. The DNA of the CDR3 is TGTGCCGCCCATACAGGGTTGGGGCAGCCCCAGCATTTT.